The next 29 T cell receptor beta chains were all read from a single sample in a study of CD8+CD57+ T cells in acquired aplastic anemia. Profiling that covered TCR beta VDJ and CDR3 relied on genomic DNA as its template. TCRdb recomputed calls from the reads with MiXCR, one row per CDR3 protein. The sample has under 200,000 distinct CDR3 sequences, approximately 40% seen once. Sequenced input: sorted CD4+, CD8+, or CD8+CD57+ T cells (not recorded which) from PBMCs. All receptors derive from a human donor in good health.

This clonotype was picked up one time. This chain connects TRBV5-4 to TRBJ1-1; possible D gene TRBD1, 5 bases. V was shortened by 5 bases and J by 6 bases, with 11 bases between the two germline ends. The CDR3 has 12 residues. Germline lookup yields CDR1 SGHNT and CDR2 YYREEE (reference sequence). The CDR3 DNA reads TGTGCCAGCAGTAGGGACCTCGCTGAAGCTTTCTTT. It codes for CASSRDLAEAFF.

The chain has TRBV29-1 and TRBJ1-3; the D is unclear. CDR3 length equals 12 residues. Trimming left V 4 bases short and J 1 base short, with 5 bases between. Germline CDR1 is SQVTM and CDR2 is ANQGSEA. CDR3 sequence: CSVVGSGNTIYF. The CDR3 nucleotides read TGCAGCGTTGTAGGTTCTGGAAACACCATATATTTT. Full variable domain (remainder filled in from reference TRBV29-1 and TRBJ1-3): SAVISQKPSRDICQRGTSLTIQCQVDSQVTMMFWYRQQPGQSLTLIATANQGSEATYESGFVIDKFPISRPNLTFSTLTVSNMSPEDSSIYLCSVVGSGNTIYFGEGSWLTVV.

As to this clonotype: Just one base apart from a much larger clone, this may be a read error. The gene calls are TRBV14 and TRBJ1-1; the D is unclear. Germline values: CDR1 SGHDN, CDR2 FVKESK. The CDR3 has 15 amino acids. The chain's CDR3 is CASGHWGKMNTEAFF. The CDR3 DNA follows: TGTGCCAGCGGCCATTGGGGAAAAATGAACACTGAAGCTTTCTTT.

This clonotype was counted a few times. The V gene is TRBV24-1, the J gene TRBJ2-7, with D uncertain. This CDR3 is 15 amino acids long. Germline CDR1 reads KGHDR; CDR2 reads SFDVKD. V shed 3 bases and J shed 3 bases, with 14 bases lying between them. The CDR3 region is CATSDALVSVYEQYF. CDR3 nucleotide sequence: TGTGCCACCAGTGATGCCCTCGTCAGTGTCTACGAGCAGTACTTC.

In regard to this clonotype: Since no conserved phenylalanine or tryptophan closes the CDR3, a read error is the likely cause. This chain joins TRBV19 and TRBJ2-7, with 8 bases fitting TRBD1. CDR3 length: 15 residues. The trim removed 6 bases at V and 0 bases at J, leaving 7 bases unmatched. Germline lookup yields CDR1 LNHDA and CDR2 SQIVND (reference sequence). In nucleotides, the CDR3 is TGTGCCAGTAGCGGACAGGGTTTCGGCTCCTACGAGCAGTACTCC. Protein product: CASSGQGFGSYEQYS.

This chain links TRBV25-1 with TRBJ2-1, with D perhaps TRBD1 (5 bases). This CDR3 spans 15 amino acids. V was pared by 3 bases and J by 6 bases, with 15 bases between. CDR1 and CDR2 from the germline V gene are MGHDK and SYGVNS. CDR3 sequence (DNA): TGTGCCAGCAGTGAGTCAGGGCAGGTCTGCAATGAGCAGTTCTTC. Protein: CASSESGQVCNEQFF.

This clonotype showed up just a few times. A much larger clone lies one base from this, so it may be a read error. The chain employs TRBV9 and TRBJ2-1; D possibly uses TRBD1 or TRBD2 (6 bases each). Germline CDR1 and CDR2: SGDLS and YYNGEE. CDR3 size: 11 residues. CDR3 residues: CASRRDNGQFF. The CDR3 bases are TGTGCCAGCCGGCGGGACAATGGGCAGTTCTTC.

This chain joins TRBV6-2 or TRBV6-3 and TRBJ2-3; 8 bases agree with TRBD2. Trimming took 8 bases from V and 6 from J; bases not matched to a gene: 13. Germline CDR1 is MNHEY and CDR2 is SVGEGT. This CDR3 region has 15 residues. This CDR3 is CASCSGLAGSDTQYF. CDR3 DNA: TGTGCCAGCTGCTCCGGGCTAGCGGGTTCGGATACGCAGTATTTT.

On this clonotype: A read error may account for a junction end that differs from germline. The chain employs TRBV24-1 and TRBJ1-1, with D tentatively TRBD1 (5 bases). Germline V gene lookup returns CDR1 KGHDR and CDR2 SFDVKD. This CDR3 spans 12 amino acids. CDR3 sequence: CATSRQYTEAFF. For the CDR3, the DNA is TGTGCCACCAGTCGACAGTACACTGAGGCTTTCTTT.

The chain links TRBV7-9 to TRBJ2-7; possibly TRBD1 for D (5 bases). Germline CDR1 reads SEHNR; CDR2 reads FQNEAQ (reference sequence). The CDR3 has 15 residues. V lost 0 bases and J lost 3, with 12 bases in between. The CDR3 DNA follows: TGTGCCAGCAGCTTAGCGCCCAGGGTGAACTACGAGCAGTACTTC. Translating it yields CASSLAPRVNYEQYF.

This clonotype was seen repeatedly, ten times or more. The rearrangement uses TRBV10-1 and TRBJ1-1, with D uncertain. Germline V lookup: CDR1 WNHNN, CDR2 SYGVQD (reference sequence). The V end was cut by 7 bases, the J end by 3 bases, with 12 bases between. This CDR3 has 13 amino acids. CDR3: CASKFKRDTEAFF. CDR3 sequence (DNA): TGCGCCAGCAAGTTTAAAAGGGACACTGAAGCTTTCTTT.

This clonotype was observed a few times. V is TRBV7-9 and J is TRBJ2-2; D gene ambiguous. V was clipped by 2 bases and J by 6 bases, with 4 bases between them. Germline CDR1 SEHNR, CDR2 FQNEAQ (reference sequence). The CDR3 covers 12 residues. CDR3 DNA sequence: TGTGCCAGCAGCTTAAGTCCCGGGGAGCTGTTTTTT. Its translation: CASSLSPGELFF.

This clonotype was seen a single time. CDR3 amino acids: CSARDYRVRTEAFF. The CDR3 DNA sequence: TGCAGTGCTAGAGATTACAGGGTGAGAACTGAAGCTTTCTTT. This chain joins TRBV20-1 and TRBJ1-1, with TRBD1 as a possible D gene (6 bases). Germline V gives CDR1 DFQATT, CDR2 SNEGSKA (reference sequence). The CDR3 sequence is 14 residues long. V lost 0 bases to trimming and J lost 5 bases, with 13 bases between them.

This clonotype was detected ten times or more. The rearrangement uses TRBV5-1 and TRBJ2-7; D unclear. Germline loops: CDR1 SGHRS, CDR2 YFSETQ. V gave up 4 bases and J gave up 0 bases, with 11 bases separating them. CDR3 length: 14 residues. The CDR3 reads CASSPSVVSYEQYF. For the CDR3, the DNA is TGCGCCAGCAGCCCATCGGTGGTCTCCTACGAGCAGTACTTC.

The V and J genes are TRBV12-3 or TRBV12-4 and TRBJ1-1; possibly TRBD1 for D (5 bases). The CDR3 extends over 14 amino acids. Trimming left V 7 bases short and J 2 bases short, with 14 bases between. CDR3 in amino acids: CASTHGGTNTEAFF. CDR3 DNA sequence: TGTGCCAGCACCCACGGGGGGACCAACACTGAAGCTTTCTTT.

Many counts were recorded for this clonotype. J is TRBJ2-2 and V is TRBV5-1, with TRBD1 matching over 9 bases. Germline V gene sequence: CDR1 SGHRS, CDR2 YFSETQ. The CDR3 extends over 14 amino acids. The V segment lost 4 bases and the J segment 7 bases; nucleotides outside the gene matches: 5. The CDR3 DNA follows: TGCGCCAGCAGCGAGGACAGGGGTGGCGGGGAGCTGTTTTTT. Translation gives CASSEDRGGGELFF.

J is TRBJ1-1 and V is TRBV12-3 or TRBV12-4; D may be TRBD1 (5 bases). Trimming shortened V by 6 bases and J by 1 base, and 9 bases separated the two germline ends. The CDR3 length is 13 residues. DNA of the CDR3: TGTGCCAGCAGGACCCAGGGGAACACTGAAGCTTTCTTT. As protein: CASRTQGNTEAFF.

This clonotype was seen at least ten times. V gene TRBV15 combines with J gene TRBJ1-3, with 8 bases that match TRBD1. V shed 0 bases, J shed 3 bases, and the junction held 7 bases outside the gene matches. The CDR3 is 17 residues long. Germline CDR1 LNHNV, CDR2 YYDKDF (reference sequence). CDR3 coding DNA: TGTGCCACCAGCAGAGATTCGGTGGACAGGGTTGGAAACACCATATATTTT. Protein sequence: CATSRDSVDRVGNTIYF.

This clonotype was seen ten or more times. The chain joins TRBV20-1 to TRBJ1-2; 7 nucleotides agree with TRBD1. Germline CDR1 reads DFQATT; CDR2 reads SNEGSKA (reference sequence). V lost 5 bases and J lost 0; bases outside the gene matches: 6. The CDR3 has 14 residues. The CDR3 sequence is CSASGQQSNYGYTF. CDR3 in DNA: TGCAGTGCTTCGGGACAGCAGTCTAACTATGGCTACACCTTC.

Comment on this clonotype: The junction and the germline gene differ at one end; a read error may be behind it. The chain links TRBV2 to TRBJ2-1; D is possibly TRBD2 (6 bases). This CDR3 region has 13 residues. Germline V gene data show CDR1 as SNHLY and CDR2 as FYNNEI. CDR3 DNA sequence: TGTGCCGGCAGTGGAGGGAAACTCTATGAACAGTTCTTC. Translating it yields CAGSGGKLYEQFF.

This clonotype occurred many times. The chain couples TRBV5-1 to TRBJ1-1; 7 bases fit TRBD1. The length of the CDR3 is 13 residues. With V trimmed by 4 bases and J by 8 bases, 8 bases remained unmatched. In germline, CDR1 is SGHRS, CDR2 YFSETQ. The CDR3 spells CASSPGGTEEAFF. CDR3 bases: TGCGCCAGCAGCCCGGGAGGGACAGAAGAAGCTTTCTTT.

As concerns this clonotype: As the CDR3 is not closed by the conserved phenylalanine or tryptophan, this likely results from a read error. The chain is built from TRBV7-7 and TRBJ2-3; no clear D. The CDR3 covers 13 residues. CDR1 and CDR2 from the germline V gene are SSHAT and FNYEAQ (reference sequence). Trimming pared 4 bases from V and 2 bases from J, leaving 7 bases between. CDR3 loop: CASSSQLTDTQYS. In DNA, the CDR3 is TGTGCCAGCAGCTCCCAGCTCACAGATACGCAGTATTCT.

This clonotype was counted many times. The J gene is TRBJ2-7, the V gene TRBV7-9; 12 bases agree with TRBD1. Germline V gene lookup returns CDR1 SEHNR and CDR2 FQNEAQ (reference sequence). The length of the CDR3 is 15 residues. J gave up 5 bases and V 4 bases, and 6 bases lay outside the gene matches. CDR3 in amino acids: CASSSGTGGWNEQYF. The CDR3 nucleotides are TGTGCCAGCAGCTCGGGGACAGGGGGCTGGAACGAGCAGTACTTC.

V gene TRBV15 combines with J gene TRBJ2-7; TRBD1 matches at 7 bases. CDR1 and CDR2 (germline): LNHNV, YYDKDF (reference sequence). Trimming at V came to 2 bases and at J to 3 bases, leaving 4 bases not matched to a gene. CDR3 length equals 14 residues. CDR3 sequence reads: CATSRRDRDYEQYF. The CDR3 region has the DNA TGTGCCACCAGCAGACGGGACAGAGACTACGAGCAGTACTTC. The entire variable domain, with the rest obtained from reference TRBV15 and TRBJ2-7, is as follows: DAMVIQNPRYQVTQFGKPVTLSCSQTLNHNVMYWYQQKSSQAPKLLFHYYDKDFNNEADTPDNFQSRRPNTSFCFLDIRSPGLGDTAMYLCATSRRDRDYEQYFGPGTRLTVT.

The chain joins TRBV16 to TRBJ1-2, with no clear D. Germline values: CDR1 KGHSY, CDR2 FQNENV. The V and J ends lost 1 base and 0 bases respectively, with 6 bases between them. The CDR3 covers 14 residues. DNA of the CDR3: TGTGCCAGCAGCCAATATACCGCTAACTATGGCTACACCTTC. It translates to CASSQYTANYGYTF.

This clonotype has at least ten counts. This chain connects TRBV20-1 to TRBJ2-7; 12 nucleotides align to TRBD2. V shed 1 base, J shed 2 bases, and the junction held 0 bases outside the gene matches. Germline V lookup: CDR1 DFQATT, CDR2 SNEGSKA (reference sequence). The CDR3 sequence is 14 residues long. The CDR3 sequence: CSARASGRAYEQYF. DNA for the CDR3: TGCAGTGCTAGAGCTAGCGGGAGGGCCTACGAGCAGTACTTC.

The sample holds a few counts of this clonotype. J is TRBJ1-2 and V is TRBV5-6; perhaps TRBD1 as D (5 bases). The CDR3 runs 16 residues. From germline, CDR1 is SGHDT and CDR2 YYEEEE. Trimming removed 2 bases from V and 4 bases from J, with 18 bases in between. The CDR3 is CASSFRGRASIYGYTF. DNA for the CDR3: TGTGCCAGCAGCTTCCGGGGCAGGGCCTCAATCTATGGCTACACCTTC.

This clonotype was counted at least ten times. The rearrangement joins TRBV4-1 to TRBJ1-6; 11 bases agree with TRBD1. The germline gives CDR1 MGHRA, CDR2 YSYEKL. Trimming at V came to 4 bases and at J to 10 bases, leaving 6 bases not matched to a gene. The CDR3 is 15 residues long. CDR3 loop: CASSPWGQGDSPLHF. The CDR3 DNA reads TGCGCCAGCAGCCCCTGGGGACAGGGGGACTCACCCCTCCACTTT.

Only one count was recorded for this clonotype. It may be a read error: a sequence one base away is much more abundant. The genes are TRBV3-1 and TRBJ2-1; D is possibly TRBD2 (5 bases). The CDR3 loop spans 13 amino acids. The germline gives CDR1 LGHDT, CDR2 YNNKEL (reference sequence). V lost 1 base and J lost 9, with 10 bases in between. CDR3 region: CASSQGGGSEQFF. DNA of the CDR3: TGTGCCAGCAGCCAAGGAGGAGGTAGTGAGCAGTTCTTC.